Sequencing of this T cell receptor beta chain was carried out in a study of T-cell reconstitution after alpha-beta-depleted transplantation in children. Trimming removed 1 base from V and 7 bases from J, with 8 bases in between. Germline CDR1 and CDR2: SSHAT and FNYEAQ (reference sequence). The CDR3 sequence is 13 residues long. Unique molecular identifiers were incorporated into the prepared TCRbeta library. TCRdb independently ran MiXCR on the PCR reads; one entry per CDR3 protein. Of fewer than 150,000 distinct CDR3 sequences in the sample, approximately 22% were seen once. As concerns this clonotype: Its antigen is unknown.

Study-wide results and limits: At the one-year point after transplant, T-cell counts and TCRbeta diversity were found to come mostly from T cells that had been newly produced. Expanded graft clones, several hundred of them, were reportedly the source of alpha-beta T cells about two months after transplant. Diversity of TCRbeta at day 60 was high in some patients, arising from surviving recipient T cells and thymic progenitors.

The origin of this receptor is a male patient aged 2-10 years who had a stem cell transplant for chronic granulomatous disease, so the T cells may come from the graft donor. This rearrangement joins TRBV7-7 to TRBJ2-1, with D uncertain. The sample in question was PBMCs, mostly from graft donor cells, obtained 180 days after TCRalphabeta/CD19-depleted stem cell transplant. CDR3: CASSLGKTNEQFF. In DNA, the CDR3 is TGTGCCAGCAGCTTAGGAAAGACGAATGAGCAGTTCTTC.